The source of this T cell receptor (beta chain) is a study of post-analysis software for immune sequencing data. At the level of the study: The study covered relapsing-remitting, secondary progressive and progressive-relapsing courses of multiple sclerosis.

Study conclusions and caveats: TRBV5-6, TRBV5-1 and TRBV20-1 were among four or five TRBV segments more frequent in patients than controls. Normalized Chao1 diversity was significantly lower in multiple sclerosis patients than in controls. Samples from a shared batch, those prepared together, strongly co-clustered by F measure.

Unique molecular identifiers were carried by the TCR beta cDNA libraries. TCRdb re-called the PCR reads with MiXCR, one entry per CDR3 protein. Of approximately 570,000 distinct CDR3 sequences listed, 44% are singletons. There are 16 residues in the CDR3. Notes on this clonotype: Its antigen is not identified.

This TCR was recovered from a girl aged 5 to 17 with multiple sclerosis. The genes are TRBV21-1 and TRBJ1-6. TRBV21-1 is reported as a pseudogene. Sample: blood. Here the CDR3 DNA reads TGTGCCAGCAGCAAAGCGGAGGGCAGATTTAATTCACCCCTCCACTTT. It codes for CASSKAEGRFNSPLHF.